This TCR beta chain was sequenced during a study of graft-versus-host responses after intestinal transplantation. The CDR3 has 14 residues. Germline CDR1 reads MNHNS; CDR2 reads SASEGT. The V gene lost 5 bases and the J gene lost 9 bases, with 17 bases spanning the gap. For this clone: What it binds is not known.

Sequenced by immunoSEQ multiplex PCR; TCRdb stores in-frame clones only, minus some. The sample carries tens of thousands of clones, around 93% recorded once. The gene calls are TRBV6-1 and TRBJ2-1; possibly TRBD1 for D (5 bases). The sequence came from a human donor who was the organ donor for an intestinal transplant. The sequenced sample was unstimulated CD4+ T cells sorted from spleen or lymph node cells, obtained before transplant. CDR3 sequence: CASSLSGMDIEQFF. The CDR3 region has the DNA TGTGCCAGCAGTTTATCAGGGATGGACATTGAGCAGTTCTTC.